This TCR beta chain was retrieved from a study of blood T cell repertoires in COVID-19 (dated by TCRdb to the early 2020s). Some background on the complete study: Samples from collaborators originated in the United States, Italy and Spain and spanned both the acute and convalescent phases of COVID-19. The material from the prospective study consisted of cDNA or gDNA derived from T cells, B-cell-depleted T cells, or PBMCs. The dataset comprised deeply sampled blood TCRbeta repertoires from subjects exposed to, actively infected with, or recovered from COVID-19. A freely available public database, intended as a resource for researchers studying the immune response to SARS-CoV-2, is where the repertoires were released. Samples came from the ongoing ImmuneRACE study (first 160 participants) plus 1,254 subjects from 6 global collaborators. The sample metadata nearly always contained a de-identified subject ID, COVID-19 status, age in years and sex. Where available, HLA class I and class II types were obtained from metadata supplied by the sample provider rather than from assay-based typing.

The collaborating institutions used their own protocols to collect whole blood in K2EDTA tubes. For TCRbeta analysis, collaborators shipped samples in one of three forms: frozen whole blood, isolated PBMCs, or DNA extracted from either of those sample types. This clone was seen once. Its antigen has not been determined. No clone much larger than this one lies a single base away; base qualities are absent. The immunoSEQ Assay, a bias-controlled multiplex PCR, was used to amplify TCRbeta CDR3 regions from genomic DNA. From the authors' description of their analysis: The number of nucleated cells in each sample was estimated from the amplification of reference gene primers within the assay. To quantify the absolute abundance of each unique TCRbeta CDR3 rearrangement, sequence reads were collapsed and filtered. For each sample, productive Simpson clonality was calculated as the square root of Simpson's diversity index over productive rearrangements. Here the immuneACCESS table is served through TCRdb, limited to in-frame sequences with V and J called. Missing clones are a known gap in these copies; in checked studies unresolved V genes cover under half, and the rest lacks a known reason. V and J calls plus clone size are reproduced from that table; the DNA served to infer D and trimming. This sample has over 400,000 clones in its table, and just over 85% of those were observed once. The ten most abundant clones make up 1.4% of the sample.

The paper's findings and limits, for the study overall: The quantity of clinical and demographic metadata differed by source and by participant and was supplied without curation.

The germline V gene specifies KGHSH as CDR1 and LQKENI as CDR2. Compared with germline, V lacks 3 bases and J lacks 7 bases; bases without a gene match: 4. Counted from cysteine to phenylalanine, this CDR3 has 13 amino acids. The CDR3 DNA has 39 bases and is translated from base 1. The V and J segments used are TRBV18 and TRBJ1-2, with 8 bases matching TRBD1. This clonotype was obtained from a woman in her 30s with active or convalescent COVID-19. The specimen sequenced was peripheral blood. The CDR3 protein sequence reads: CASSPLGQGGYTF. Read as DNA, the sequence is TGTGCCAGCTCACCCCTCGGACAGGGTGGCTACACCTTC.